This entry lists 18 T cell receptor beta chains sequenced from one sample in a study of blood T cell repertoires in COVID-19. Clones were read by immunoSEQ multiplex PCR, and TCRdb kept only the in-frame ones, dropping some. The sample records some 80,000 clones, over 80% being singletons. The sequenced sample consisted of peripheral blood. Receptor source: a human donor in a cohort sampled during active COVID-19.

The V gene is TRBV6-5, the J gene TRBJ2-7, with D possibly being TRBD2 (6 bases). The length of the CDR3 is 12 residues. Trimming cost V 6 bases and J 7 bases, with 13 bases left between them. Per germline, CDR1 MNHEY and CDR2 SVGAGI. This chain's CDR3 is CASRAGPPEQYF. In DNA form, the CDR3 reads TGTGCCAGCAGGGCGGGACCGCCTGAGCAGTACTTC.

This clone appeared a single time. This chain uses TRBV5-6 with TRBJ2-7; possibly TRBD2 for D (5 bases). CDR3 length equals 15 residues. Germline V CDR1 and CDR2: SGHDT, YYEEEE. Trimming removed 4 bases at V and 5 bases at J, with 19 bases between. Here the CDR3 reads CASSRRSLEVHEQYF. CDR3 nucleotides: TGTGCCAGCAGCCGGAGGTCACTCGAAGTCCACGAGCAGTACTTC.

The genes are TRBV5-1 and TRBJ2-2, with a tentative D call TRBD1 (5 bases). Germline-derived CDR1 and CDR2 are SGHRS and YFSETQ. The CDR3 is 15 residues long. V was pared by 4 bases and J by 0 bases, with 10 bases between. CDR3 residues: CASSPDSANTGELFF. The CDR3 DNA is TGCGCCAGCAGCCCCGACAGTGCGAACACCGGGGAGCTGTTTTTT.

This rearrangement joins TRBV19 to TRBJ2-7, with D possibly being TRBD2 (6 bases). CDR3 length: 13 residues. CDR1 is LNHDA and CDR2 is SQIVND in the germline V gene (reference sequence). Trimming shortened V by 0 bases and J by 4 bases, and 7 bases separated the two germline ends. In DNA form, the CDR3 reads TGTGCCAGTAGTATAGAAGGAGGGTACGAGCAGTACTTC. This codes for CASSIEGGYEQYF.

This chain connects TRBV6-1 to TRBJ1-3, with a weak D call TRBD1 (6 bases). The V end lost 2 bases, the J end lost 0 bases, and 14 bases lay between the germline ends. This CDR3 is 17 amino acids long. Germline V gene data show CDR1 as MNHNS and CDR2 as SASEGT. The CDR3 DNA is TGTGCCAGCAGTGAACGAGGGGGGGAAAACTCTGGAAACACCATATATTTT. This translates into CASSERGGENSGNTIYF.

This clone was recorded a few times. The rearrangement joins TRBV12-5 to TRBJ1-2; weak D call: TRBD1 (6 bases). CDR1 is LGHNT, CDR2 FRNRAP, per germline. This CDR3 has 12 amino acids. Trimming stripped 1 base from V and 9 bases from J, with 9 bases between. The CDR3 reads CASGLGGQRYTF. The CDR3 DNA sequence: TGTGCTAGTGGTTTGGGCGGACAGCGCTACACCTTC.

The V and J genes are TRBV14 and TRBJ2-7; 11 bases are shared with TRBD2. Germline V CDR1 and CDR2: SGHDN, FVKESK. The CDR3 runs 15 residues. The trim removed 1 base at V and 3 bases at J, leaving 2 bases unmatched. The CDR3 DNA reads as TGTGCCAGCAGCCAAGGACTAGCGGGGCACTACGAGCAGTACTTC. Residues: CASSQGLAGHYEQYF. Together with reference TRBV14 and TRBJ2-7, the CDR3 gives the full variable domain: EAGVTQFPSHSVIEKGQTVTLRCDPISGHDNLYWYRRVMGKEIKFLLHFVKESKQDESGMPNNRFLAERTGGTYSTLKVQPAELEDSGVYFCASSQGLAGHYEQYFGPGTRLTVT.

V gene TRBV9 combines with J gene TRBJ2-1, with 9 bases fitting TRBD2. CDR3 length equals 15 residues. Germline lookup yields CDR1 SGDLS and CDR2 YYNGEE. V was pared by 0 bases and J by 9 bases, with 7 bases of the junction left unmatched. The DNA for the CDR3 is TGTGCCAGCAGCGTAGTCGGTAGCGGGGGAGGTGAGCAGTTCTTC. Its translation: CASSVVGSGGGEQFF.

V and J are TRBV3-1 (or the pseudogene TRBV3-2) and TRBJ1-5, with unresolved D. Between the trimmed V and J ends, which lost 3 bases and 1 base, there was a span of 7 bases. Germline values: CDR1 LGHDT, CDR2 YNNKEL (reference sequence). The CDR3 is made up of 14 amino acids. For the CDR3, the DNA is TGTGCCAGCAGCCAGACGGGGAGCAATCAGCCCCAGCATTTT. Translated: CASSQTGSNQPQHF.

The chain carries TRBV6-5 and TRBJ2-7, with 12 bases aligning to TRBD2. J was trimmed by 1 base and V by 7 bases; bases with no gene match: 5. The CDR3 is made up of 15 amino acids. The germline V gene has CDR1 MNHEY and CDR2 SVGAGI. The CDR3 nucleotides are TGTGCCAGCATCTTGACTAGCGGGGGTTCCTACGAGCAGTACTTC. Translating gives CASILTSGGSYEQYF.

The chain uses TRBV5-6 and TRBJ1-6; no reliable D call. The CDR3 extends over 14 amino acids. V lost 4 bases and J lost 8, with 13 bases in between. Germline-derived CDR1 and CDR2 are SGHDT and YYEEEE. The CDR3 is CASSPSLKDSPLHF. The CDR3 nucleotides are TGTGCCAGCAGCCCAAGCCTTAAAGATTCACCCCTCCACTTT.

The chain joins TRBV6-5 to TRBJ2-1, with 11 bases aligning to TRBD2. CDR3 length: 14 residues. Trimming cost V 6 bases and J 6 bases; bases outside gene matches: 4. In germline, CDR1 is MNHEY, CDR2 SVGAGI. The CDR3 nucleotides are TGTGCCAGCAGAGGACTAGCGGGTCCCAATGAGCAGTTCTTC. This encodes CASRGLAGPNEQFF.

CDR3 sequence (DNA): TGTGCCAGCTCACCACGCCAGAACTCTGGAAACACCATATATTTT. Its translation is CASSPRQNSGNTIYF. V and J are TRBV18 and TRBJ1-3; D not resolved. The V gene's germline CDR1 is KGHSH and CDR2 LQKENI. Trimming removed 1 base at V and 0 bases at J, with 7 bases between. The CDR3 is made up of 15 amino acids. Looking up the rest from reference TRBV18 and TRBJ1-3 gives the full variable domain: NAGVMQNPRHLVRRRGQEARLRCSPMKGHSHVYWYRQLPEEGLKFMVYLQKENIIDESGMPKERFSAEFPKEGPSILRIQQVVRGDSAAYFCASSPRQNSGNTIYFGEGSWLTVV.

In its sample, this clone was seen once. The rearrangement joins TRBV2 to TRBJ2-2; TRBD2 aligns across 10 bases. The CDR3 contains 15 residues. With V trimmed by 5 bases and J by 7 bases, 7 bases remained unmatched. CDR1 and CDR2 (germline): SNHLY, FYNNEI. Written as DNA, the CDR3 is TGTGCCAGCAGTTCGTCTGCTAGCGGGGGCGGGGAGCTGTTTTTT. Amino acid sequence: CASSSSASGGGELFF.

The rearrangement uses TRBV29-1 and TRBJ2-3, with 9 bases identical to TRBD1. The CDR3 contains 13 residues. The V segment lost 5 bases and the J segment 5 bases; nucleotides outside the gene matches: 5. Germline V gives CDR1 SQVTM, CDR2 ANQGSEA. CDR3 nucleotides: TGCAGCGTTCAGGGACAGGGATTAGATACGCAGTATTTT. This encodes CSVQGQGLDTQYF.

The CDR3 spells CASSWGTRRADTQYF. DNA of the CDR3: TGTGCCAGCAGCTGGGGGACTAGGCGGGCGGATACGCAGTATTTT. This chain joins TRBV5-4 and TRBJ2-3; 8 positions match TRBD2. Trimming cost V 3 bases and J 6 bases; bases outside gene matches: 9. This CDR3 is 15 amino acids long. The V gene's germline CDR1 is SGHNT and CDR2 YYREEE (reference sequence).

The J gene is TRBJ1-2, the V gene TRBV19; D call uncertain. Deletions cut 6 bases from V and 4 bases from J, with 12 bases between. The CDR3 length is 13 residues. From germline, CDR1 is LNHDA and CDR2 SQIVND (reference sequence). CDR3 amino acids: CASSLARSYGYTF. In nucleotides, the CDR3 is TGTGCCAGTAGCCTCGCACGCAGCTATGGCTACACCTTC.

This chain links TRBV5-6 with TRBJ2-5, with 8 bases identical to TRBD1. Germline trimming cut 4 bases from V and 5 bases from J; bases unmatched to any gene: 4. Germline CDR1 SGHDT, CDR2 YYEEEE. The CDR3 loop spans 13 amino acids. The CDR3 sequence is CASSRDRRETQYF. Written as DNA, the CDR3 is TGTGCCAGCAGCCGGGACAGGAGGGAGACCCAGTACTTC.